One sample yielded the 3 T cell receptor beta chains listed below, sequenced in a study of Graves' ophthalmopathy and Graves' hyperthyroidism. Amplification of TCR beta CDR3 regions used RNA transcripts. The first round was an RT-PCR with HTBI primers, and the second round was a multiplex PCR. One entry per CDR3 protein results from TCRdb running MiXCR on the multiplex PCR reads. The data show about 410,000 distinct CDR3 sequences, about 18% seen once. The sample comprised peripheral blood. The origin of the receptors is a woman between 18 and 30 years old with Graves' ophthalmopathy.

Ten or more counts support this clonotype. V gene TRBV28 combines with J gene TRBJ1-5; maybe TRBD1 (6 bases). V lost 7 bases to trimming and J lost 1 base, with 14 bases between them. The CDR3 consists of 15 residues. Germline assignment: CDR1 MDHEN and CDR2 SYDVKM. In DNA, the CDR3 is TGTGCCAGCACCCACAGGGCGGGGAGCAATCAGCCCCAGCATTTT. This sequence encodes CASTHRAGSNQPQHF.

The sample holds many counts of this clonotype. The CDR3, as DNA: TGTGCCAGAGATATTTCACCCCTCCACTTT. It translates to CARDISPLHF. The gene calls are TRBV19 and TRBJ1-6; D unresolved. Trimming removed 9 bases at V and 9 bases at J, with 6 bases between. This CDR3 is 10 amino acids long. CDR1 and CDR2 from the germline V gene are LNHDA and SQIVND (reference sequence). The whole variable domain, remainder taken from reference TRBV19 and TRBJ1-6, is DGGITQSPKYLFRKEGQNVTLSCEQNLNHDAMYWYRQDPGQGLRLIYYSQIVNDFQKGDIAEGYSVSREKKESFPLTVTSAQKNPTAFYLCARDISPLHFGNGTRLTVT.

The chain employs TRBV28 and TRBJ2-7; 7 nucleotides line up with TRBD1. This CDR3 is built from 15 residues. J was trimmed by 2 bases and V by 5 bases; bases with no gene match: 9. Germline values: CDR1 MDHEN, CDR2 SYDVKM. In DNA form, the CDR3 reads TGTGCCAGCAGTGCTGCCGGGACAGCTGCCTACGAGCAGTACTTC. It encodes CASSAAGTAAYEQYF. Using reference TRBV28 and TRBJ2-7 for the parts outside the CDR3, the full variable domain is DVKVTQSSRYLVKRTGEKVFLECVQDMDHENMFWYRQDPGLGLRLIYFSYDVKMKEKGDIPEGYSVSREKKERFSLILESASTNQTSMYLCASSAAGTAAYEQYFGPGTRLTVT.